This paragraph covers one T cell receptor beta chain sequence. What it recognizes is unknown. This entry belongs to a study of cytotoxic CD8 clonotypes in ibrutinib-treated CLL. Study-level background: Patients: about a dozen relapsed/refractory, more than 14 treatment-naive, 17 to 18 IGHV unmutated.

Study results and caveats: Elevated clonality accompanied ibrutinib response, with a return toward baseline values at progression.

Depth targeted 1 in 200,000 to 1 in 1 million T cells, averaging 10x coverage per clonotype. Sequencing used immunoSEQ multiplex PCR; TCRdb keeps in-frame clones, though not all of them. Of 60,000 to 75,000 clones listed, 90% are singletons. The receptor's source is a human donor with chronic lymphocytic leukemia. The sequencing here drew on PBMCs, taken after 12 months of ibrutinib treatment.

For the CDR3, the DNA is TGTGCCAGCAGCCAAGACGGTTCGGGCCGAAGCACAGATACGCAGTATTTT. It is translated as CASSQDGSGRSTDTQYF. This sequence joins TRBV4-2 and TRBJ2-3, with no clear D. Germline-derived CDR1 and CDR2 are LGHNA and YNFKEQ. V was pared by 0 bases and J by 0 bases, with 13 bases between. The CDR3 sequence is 17 residues long.